This T cell receptor (beta chain) came from a study of Ad26.COV2.S vaccination and SARS-CoV-2 variants. Study-level background: Ad26.COV2.S, an intramuscular injection, was given once or twice 56 days apart. Overall study findings and caveats: Total T cell responses were possibly underestimated by TCR breadth and depth analyses. It was reported that spike-specific CD8+ and CD4+ T cell responses were substantially broad after vaccination. The study found similar non-spike TCR breadth in vaccine and placebo recipients.

Worth noting for this clone: The target antigen is unknown.

This table comes from immunoSEQ multiplex PCR, and its TCRdb copy is limited to in-frame clones, with some not included. The table records 450,000 to 550,000 clones, approximately 92% of them present only once. As to treatment: about 20 received Ad26.COV2.S at low or high dose, single or two shots; about 5 received placebo; per-sample allocation not given. Sampling occurred on day 63 after the first vaccine or placebo injection. CDR1 is SGHNT, CDR2 YYREEE, per germline (reference sequence). The V gene end was trimmed by 6 bases and the J gene end by 1 base; junction bases not matched to a gene: 5. The CDR3 totals 16 residues.

This chain joins TRBV5-4 and TRBJ2-4, with TRBD1 matching 12 bases. Sample: peripheral blood, taken in a trial of Ad26.COV2.S vaccine versus placebo. The sequence derives from a person between 18 and 60 years old who received the Ad26.COV2.S COVID-19 vaccine or a placebo. CDR3 in amino acids: CASKGDRGLAKNIQYF. The DNA of the CDR3 is TGTGCCAGCAAGGGGGACAGGGGGCTGGCCAAAAACATTCAGTACTTC.